The next 21 T cell receptor beta chains were all read from a single sample in a study of T cell responses to AZD1222 COVID-19 vaccine listed by TCRdb under 2021. The sample's time point label, decoded: baseline before first vaccination. The library was produced with the immunoSEQ multiplex PCR assay. Not all clones reach the TCRdb copy of this immuneACCESS table, which keeps in-frame sequences only. Checked studies attribute under half of the gap to unresolved V genes and leave the rest unexplained. For this sample there are about 140,000 clones; about 89% appear just once. The top ten constitute 2.5% to 3% of the sample. This specimen was peripheral blood, taken on day 0 of AZD1222 vaccination. All receptors derive from an adult in good health.

The chain has TRBV6-5 and TRBJ2-7; 9 bases align to TRBD2. Germline CDR1 MNHEY, CDR2 SVGAGI. The CDR3 totals 16 residues. The V gene end was trimmed by 4 bases and the J gene end by 2 bases; junction bases not matched to a gene: 9. CDR3 nucleotide sequence: TGTGCCAGCAGTTCGGTGGGTAGCGGGAGAGCCTACGAGCAGTACTTC. It yields the protein CASSSVGSGRAYEQYF.

This chain connects TRBV7-8 to TRBJ2-1; 16 bases match TRBD2. The V segment lost 2 bases and the J segment 9 bases; nucleotides outside the gene matches: 10. This CDR3 region has 18 residues. The germline V gene has CDR1 SGHVS and CDR2 FQNEAQ. The CDR3 is CASSLTGLAGGPRGEQFF. The CDR3 nucleotides read TGTGCCAGCAGCTTAACGGGACTAGCGGGAGGGCCCAGGGGTGAGCAGTTCTTC.

The chain couples TRBV7-2 to TRBJ2-7; TRBD2 matches at 9 bases. Germline CDR1 is SGHTA and CDR2 is FQGNSA. The CDR3 sequence is 16 residues long. With 1 base clipped from V and 1 base from J, the junction kept 5 bases outside the gene matches. CDR3 loop: CASSLGGGAGSYEQYF. As DNA, the CDR3 is TGTGCCAGCAGCTTAGGCGGGGGGGCAGGGTCCTACGAGCAGTACTTC. Full variable domain (outside the CDR3, taken from reference TRBV7-2 and TRBJ2-7): GAGVSQSPSNKVTEKGKDVELRCDPISGHTALYWYRQSLGQGLEFLIYFQGNSAPDKSGLPSDRFSAERTGGSVSTLTIQRTQQEDSAVYLCASSLGGGAGSYEQYFGPGTRLTVT.

The genes are TRBV5-4 and TRBJ2-2, with TRBD2 identical over 11 bases. V lost 4 bases and J lost 2; bases outside the gene matches: 4. Germline V gene lookup returns CDR1 SGHNT and CDR2 YYREEE (reference sequence). The CDR3 totals 16 residues. Written as DNA, the CDR3 is TGTGCCAGCAGCCGACGACTAGCGGGAAACACCGGGGAGCTGTTTTTT. The encoded protein is CASSRRLAGNTGELFF. Full variable domain (outside the CDR3, taken from reference TRBV5-4 and TRBJ2-2): ETGVTQSPTHLIKTRGQQVTLRCSSQSGHNTVSWYQQALGQGPQFIFQYYREEENGRGNFPPRFSGLQFPNYSSELNVNALELDDSALYLCASSRRLAGNTGELFFGEGSRLTVL.

The chain carries TRBV6-2 or TRBV6-3 and TRBJ1-5, with D unresolved. Trimming pared 6 bases from V and 3 bases from J, leaving 18 bases between. CDR3 length: 16 amino acids. Germline CDR1 MNHEY, CDR2 SVGEGT. The CDR3 bases are TGTGCCAGCAGCCCTAGGCGGGCGGACTCCAATCAGCCCCAGCATTTT. The encoded protein is CASSPRRADSNQPQHF.

This rearrangement joins TRBV6-2 or TRBV6-3 to TRBJ2-1; D not certain. Germline CDR1 MNHEY, CDR2 SVGEGT. There are 17 residues in the CDR3. V shed 0 bases and J shed 4 bases, with 16 bases lying between them. In DNA, the CDR3 is TGTGCCAGCAGTTACTCAGTCGCCAGCAGCTATTACAATGAGCAGTTCTTC. Translated: CASSYSVASSYYNEQFF.

This sequence joins TRBV7-6 and TRBJ2-1; D is perhaps TRBD2 (5 bases). The CDR3 is 17 residues long. V was clipped by 0 bases and J by 0 bases, with 12 bases between them. CDR1 and CDR2 from the germline V gene are SGHVS and FNYEAQ. For the CDR3, the DNA is TGTGCCAGCAGCTTAGCCGGAGGAATAAGCTCCTACAATGAGCAGTTCTTC. This encodes CASSLAGGISSYNEQFF.

The sample holds one count of this clone. The V call is TRBV6-6, the J call TRBJ1-1; D unresolved. Germline CDR1 MNHNY, CDR2 SVGAGI (reference sequence). V was clipped by 0 bases and J by 0 bases, with 5 bases between them. The CDR3 sequence is 14 residues long. CDR3 coding DNA: TGTGCCAGCAGTTACTCGGGGATGAACACTGAAGCTTTCTTT. Translation: CASSYSGMNTEAFF.

The chain employs TRBV9 and TRBJ2-1, with D unclear. V was clipped by 0 bases and J by 8 bases, with 9 bases between them. Per germline, CDR1 SGDLS and CDR2 YYNGEE. CDR3 length equals 13 residues. DNA for the CDR3: TGTGCCAGCAGCGTAGACACGTCGCATGAGCAGTTCTTC. Its protein is CASSVDTSHEQFF.

The J gene is TRBJ2-1, the V gene TRBV28, with 8 bases fitting TRBD1. The CDR3 totals 15 residues. Trimming took 2 bases from V and 2 from J; bases not matched to a gene: 2. Germline V lookup: CDR1 MDHEN, CDR2 SYDVKM. CDR3 protein: CASSLQGATYNEQFF. The CDR3 DNA reads as TGTGCCAGCAGTTTACAGGGGGCCACCTACAATGAGCAGTTCTTC.

This clone was found a few times. The chain employs TRBV2 and TRBJ1-5; D may be TRBD1 (6 bases). Germline V lookup: CDR1 SNHLY, CDR2 FYNNEI. The CDR3 loop spans 15 amino acids. Between the trimmed V and J ends, which lost 5 bases and 2 bases, there was a span of 13 bases. The CDR3 coding sequence is TGTGCCAGCAGTCTACAGGGTCGAGGCAATCAGCCCCAGCATTTT. Protein product: CASSLQGRGNQPQHF.

The rearrangement uses TRBV9 and TRBJ1-1, with TRBD1 identical over 9 bases. The CDR3 has 13 residues. The J segment lost 4 bases and the V segment lost 4 bases, leaving 2 bases of the junction unmatched. The V gene's germline CDR1 is SGDLS and CDR2 YYNGEE. In DNA, the CDR3 is TGTGCCAGCAGCTTGACAGGGGGCACTGAAGCTTTCTTT. Translated: CASSLTGGTEAFF.

This rearrangement joins TRBV4-3 to TRBJ1-4; 8 nucleotides align to TRBD1. The CDR3 loop spans 16 amino acids. Germline V gives CDR1 LGHNA, CDR2 YSLEER. With V trimmed by 0 bases and J by 4 bases, 4 bases remained unmatched. CDR3: CASSQDGQGDNEKLFF. CDR3 nucleotide sequence: TGCGCCAGCAGCCAAGATGGACAGGGAGATAATGAAAAACTGTTTTTT.

The chain links TRBV29-1 to TRBJ2-2, with D perhaps TRBD2 (5 bases). CDR3 size: 14 residues. CDR1 is SQVTM, CDR2 ANQGSEA, per germline. V was shortened by 5 bases and J by 4 bases, with 14 bases between the two germline ends. DNA of the CDR3: TGCAGCGTTTATGGTAGCGATTCCACCGGGGAGCTGTTTTTT. Residues: CSVYGSDSTGELFF.

This clone has a single count. The V gene is TRBV28, the J gene TRBJ2-1; D might be TRBD1 or TRBD2, each matching 5 bases. The CDR3 totals 17 residues. Germline V gene sequence: CDR1 MDHEN, CDR2 SYDVKM. V lost 4 bases, J lost 5 bases, and 21 bases lay in between. CDR3 in DNA: TGTGCCAGCAGTTCCCCCACGGTAATCGGGGACCACAATGAGCAGTTCTTC. Translation gives CASSSPTVIGDHNEQFF.

The rearrangement uses TRBV20-1 and TRBJ1-4, with D possibly TRBD1 on 6 matching bases. Germline V gene lookup returns CDR1 DFQATT and CDR2 SNEGSKA (reference sequence). The CDR3 length is 14 residues. Deletions cut 3 bases from V and 5 bases from J, with 13 bases between. CDR3 sequence: CSASLQGLNEKLFF. CDR3 sequence (DNA): TGCAGTGCTAGTTTGCAGGGGCTGAATGAAAAACTGTTTTTT.

J is TRBJ2-2 and V is TRBV19; the D call may be TRBD1 or TRBD2 (6 bases each). The CDR3 is 15 amino acids. Trimming removed 6 bases at V and 4 bases at J, with 15 bases between. The germline CDR1 and CDR2 sequences are LNHDA and SQIVND (reference sequence). CDR3 coding DNA: TGTGCCAGTAGAGGAGGGACACACCTCACCGGGGAGCTGTTTTTT. It specifies CASRGGTHLTGELFF.

The rearrangement joins TRBV9 to TRBJ1-4; D perhaps matches TRBD1 (6 bases). The CDR3 length is 15 residues. The ends were cut back, 4 bases at V and 5 bases at J, with 15 bases in the middle. Germline CDR1 SGDLS, CDR2 YYNGEE. The CDR3 bases are TGTGCCAGCAGCCCCGGAGGGGGGGTCAATGAAAAACTGTTTTTT. Encoded protein: CASSPGGGVNEKLFF.

For the CDR3, the DNA is TGTGCCAGCAGCCAAGATTGGACAGGCACTGAAGCTTTCTTT. This translates into CASSQDWTGTEAFF. This chain connects TRBV3-1 (or the pseudogene TRBV3-2) to TRBJ1-1, with 7 nucleotides matching TRBD1. Germline CDR1 is LGHDT and CDR2 is YNNKEL (reference sequence). The ends lost 0 bases at V and 4 bases at J; junction bases unmatched: 2. The CDR3 is 14 amino acids.

The rearrangement joins TRBV30 to TRBJ1-6; 7 bases fit TRBD1. V gave up 2 bases and J gave up 9 bases; unmatched junction bases: 7. CDR1 and CDR2 from the germline V gene are GTSNPN and SVGIG (reference sequence). The CDR3 has 14 residues. CDR3 nucleotide sequence: TGTGCCTGGAGTCTAGGACAGGAGCGTTCACCCCTCCACTTT. This translates into CAWSLGQERSPLHF.

The chain links TRBV28 to TRBJ1-6; TRBD1 is a possible D gene (6 bases). The CDR3 extends over 12 amino acids. From germline, CDR1 is MDHEN and CDR2 SYDVKM. Deletions cut 5 bases from V and 18 bases from J, with 17 bases between. CDR3 DNA: TGTGCCAGCAGTGGCCCGACAGGTCTTGCCCACTTT. Translation gives CASSGPTGLAHF.